The source of this TCR beta chain is a study of human T cells and chemical hapten exposure. In the study overall: Small volume differences among pooled libraries mainly caused per-sample TCR yield variation.

CDR1 and CDR2 from the germline V gene are LGHDT and YNNKEL (reference sequence). The CDR3 sequence is 19 residues long. Trimming removed 2 bases from V and 10 bases from J, with 30 bases in between. TCRdb used MiXCR to reprocess the RACE reads, holding one entry per CDR3 protein. This sample has just under 350,000 distinct CDR3 sequences; roughly 6.9% occur once, and the top ten carry roughly 8%. Notes on the study in general: Expanded TCRs showed more large CDR3 clusters than pre-sensitization or healthy control sets. Sensitizing with DPC caused no change in TCRs above 1 in 1000 frequency.

This clonotype has at least ten counts. Its antigen remains unknown. The time point was: patch test 1, 2 weeks after DPC sensitization. Described treatment: therapeutic diphenylcyclopropenone sensitization with weekly scalp DPC. Every patch test was put on after a blood sample was taken. Material: whole blood, obtained in connection with sensitization to the hapten diphenylcyclopropenone (DPC). This clonotype was sampled from a young woman with alopecia areata. Some clones in this sample may be carry-over from other donors' samples. The chain joins TRBV3-1 to TRBJ2-1; D is possibly TRBD1 or TRBD2 (5 bases each). The CDR3, as DNA: TGTGCCAGCAGCCAACCAAAACTAAAACCCGGGGCGCCGGGACCCGAGCAGTTCTTC. Its translation: CASSQPKLKPGAPGPEQFF.